This T cell receptor beta chain appears in the sequencing data of a study of T cell changes during pregnancy in multiple sclerosis. The data were produced by immunoSEQ multiplex PCR, yet TCRdb's version contains in-frame clones alone and is incomplete. The table lists more than 85,000 clones, around 94% of them singletons. Trimming removed 2 bases at V and 0 bases at J, with 7 bases between. The CDR3 length is 14 residues. Germline V lookup: CDR1 MNHNS, CDR2 SASEGT. The sample consisted of peripheral blood, taken in the second trimester of pregnancy. The chain joins TRBV6-1 to TRBJ1-1; D not resolved. This TCR came from a female donor with multiple sclerosis, enrolled in a pregnancy study. CDR3 amino acids: CASSEWAVNTEAFF. Written as DNA, the CDR3 is TGTGCCAGCAGTGAATGGGCAGTGAACACTGAAGCTTTCTTT.